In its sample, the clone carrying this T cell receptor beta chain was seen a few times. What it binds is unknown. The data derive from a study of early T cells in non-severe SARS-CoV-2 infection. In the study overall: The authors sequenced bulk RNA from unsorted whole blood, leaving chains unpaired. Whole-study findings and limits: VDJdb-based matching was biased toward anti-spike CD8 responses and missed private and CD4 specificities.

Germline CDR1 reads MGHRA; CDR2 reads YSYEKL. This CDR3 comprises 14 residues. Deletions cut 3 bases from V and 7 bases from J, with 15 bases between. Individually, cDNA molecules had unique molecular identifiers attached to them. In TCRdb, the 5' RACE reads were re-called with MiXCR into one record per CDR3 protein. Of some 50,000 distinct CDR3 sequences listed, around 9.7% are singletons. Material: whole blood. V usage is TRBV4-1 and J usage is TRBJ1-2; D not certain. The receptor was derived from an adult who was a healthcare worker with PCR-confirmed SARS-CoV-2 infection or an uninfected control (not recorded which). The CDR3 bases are TGCGCCAGCAGCCAGATGGGTCAAGGAGGTGGCTACACCTTC. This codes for CASSQMGQGGGYTF.